This entry lists 20 T cell receptor beta chains sequenced from one sample in a study of OX40 agonist ivuxolimab in advanced cancers. Some clones are missing from TCRdb's copy, which holds only in-frame ones; the method was immunoSEQ multiplex PCR. Among roughly 70,000 clones listed, 65% to 90% were seen once. Material: CD4+ or CD8+ T cells sorted from blood, obtained in a trial of the OX40 agonist ivuxolimab. Receptors originate from an adult with an advanced solid tumor such as melanoma, head and neck, liver or kidney cancer.

This chain joins TRBV13 and TRBJ1-1, with TRBD1 identical over 9 bases. Trimming cost V 0 bases and J 5 bases; bases outside gene matches: 4. The germline V gene has CDR1 PRHDT and CDR2 FYEKMQ (reference sequence). CDR3 length: 15 amino acids. In nucleotides, the CDR3 is TGTGCCAGCAGCTTAGGAGGACAGGGGAGGACTGAAGCTTTCTTT. It is translated as CASSLGGQGRTEAFF. The variable domain in full, with the rest retrieved from reference TRBV13 and TRBJ1-1, is AAGVIQSPRHLIKEKRETATLKCYPIPRHDTVYWYQQGPGQDPQFLISFYEKMQSDKGSIPDRFSAQQFSDYHSELNMSSLELGDSALYFCASSLGGQGRTEAFFGQGTRLTVV.

The rearrangement links TRBV10-1 to TRBJ2-2, with D possibly being TRBD2 (6 bases). Germline V gene sequence: CDR1 WNHNN, CDR2 SYGVQD (reference sequence). This CDR3 is 15 amino acids long. V lost 3 bases and J 3 bases, leaving 11 bases between the germline ends. CDR3 nucleotides: TGCGCCAGCAGTGACGGGAGTCAGGACACCGGGGAGCTGTTTTTT. It codes for CASSDGSQDTGELFF.

Written as DNA, the CDR3 is TGTGCCAGCAGTGGGACCGACAGGGGGCTTTCACCCCTCCACTTT. As protein: CASSGTDRGLSPLHF. V and J are TRBV2 and TRBJ1-6, with TRBD1 matching over 10 bases. This CDR3 spans 15 amino acids. Germline trimming cut 4 bases from V and 9 bases from J; bases unmatched to any gene: 6. CDR1 and CDR2 from the germline V gene are SNHLY and FYNNEI. Variable domain in full (rest from reference TRBV2 and TRBJ1-6): EPEVTQTPSHQVTQMGQEVILRCVPISNHLYFYWYRQILGQKVEFLVSFYNNEISEKSEIFDDQFSVERPDGSNFTLKIRSTKLEDSAMYFCASSGTDRGLSPLHFGNGTRLTVT.

The chain joins TRBV4-1 to TRBJ1-1; D perhaps matches TRBD1 (6 bases). Trimming cost V 5 bases and J 0 bases, with 16 bases left between them. The CDR3 has 16 amino acids. Germline CDR1 reads MGHRA; CDR2 reads YSYEKL. Here the CDR3 DNA reads TGCGCCAGCAGCTTTCGACAGGTTGAAATGAACACTGAAGCTTTCTTT. Residues: CASSFRQVEMNTEAFF.

This clone was seen only once. The chain uses TRBV5-1 and TRBJ1-2; possible D gene TRBD1, 5 bases. In germline, CDR1 is SGHRS, CDR2 YFSETQ. The CDR3 contains 14 residues. The V end was cut by 3 bases, the J end by 4 bases, with 13 bases between. The CDR3 bases are TGCGCCAGCAGCTCCCAGGGAATTTCCTATGGCTACACCTTC. Its protein is CASSSQGISYGYTF.

This clone was recorded only once. J is TRBJ1-3 and V is TRBV15; TRBD1 aligns across 8 bases. V lost 5 bases and J lost 3; bases outside the gene matches: 9. The CDR3 length is 16 residues. The germline gives CDR1 LNHNV, CDR2 YYDKDF (reference sequence). CDR3 in DNA: TGTGCCACCAGCCGAACCCAGGGGGCAAGTGGAAACACCATATATTTT. It translates to CATSRTQGASGNTIYF.

V gene TRBV7-9 combines with J gene TRBJ1-2, with 7 bases that match TRBD1. The junction had 7 bases not matched to a gene; V was cut back by 5 bases and J by 1 base. Germline V gives CDR1 SEHNR, CDR2 FQNEAQ (reference sequence). The length of the CDR3 is 15 residues. The CDR3 bases are TGTGCCAGCAGCCCCGGGACAGAGCTTAACTATGGCTACACCTTC. As protein: CASSPGTELNYGYTF. Variable domain in full (rest from reference TRBV7-9 and TRBJ1-2): DTGVSQNPRHKITKRGQNVTFRCDPISEHNRLYWYRQTLGQGPEFLTYFQNEAQLEKSRLLSDRFSAERPKGSFSTLEIQRTEQGDSAMYLCASSPGTELNYGYTFGSGTRLTVV.

This rearrangement joins TRBV10-3 to TRBJ1-4; the D is unclear. Trimming removed 6 bases from V and 7 bases from J, with 12 bases in between. Looked up from germline, CDR1 is ENHRY and CDR2 is SYGVKD. The CDR3 covers 13 residues. CDR3 sequence reads: CAISGDLSEKLFF. In DNA form, the CDR3 reads TGTGCCATCAGCGGAGATTTGAGTGAAAAACTGTTTTTT.

This clone was picked up a small number of times. This chain joins TRBV6-6 and TRBJ2-2; D ambiguous. V shed 2 bases and J shed 1 base, with 5 bases lying between them. The CDR3 has 14 residues. Germline values: CDR1 MNHNY, CDR2 SVGAGI (reference sequence). CDR3 amino acids: CASSYGGNTGELFF. CDR3 nucleotides: TGTGCCAGCAGTTACGGTGGGAACACCGGGGAGCTGTTTTTT.

The chain couples TRBV15 to TRBJ2-5; 16 bases match TRBD2. The J segment lost 3 bases and the V segment lost 1 base, leaving 5 bases of the junction unmatched. The length of the CDR3 is 18 residues. Germline V CDR1 and CDR2: LNHNV, YYDKDF (reference sequence). The CDR3 DNA reads TGTGCCACCAGCAGAGGTGGGACTAGCGGGGGGGTCGAAGAGACCCAGTACTTC. Amino acid sequence: CATSRGGTSGGVEETQYF.

V gene TRBV21-1 combines with J gene TRBJ2-5; the table's D call, TRBD1, has no DNA check behind it. TRBV21-1 is deemed a pseudogene. The CDR3 extends over 14 amino acids. This CDR3 reads CASTWRGLQETQYF. In DNA form, the CDR3 reads TGTGCCAGCACCTGGAGGGGGCTCCAAGAGACCCAGTACTTC.

J is TRBJ1-6 and V is TRBV9; D is unclear. Trimming left V 0 bases short and J 8 bases short, with 12 bases between. This CDR3 has 15 amino acids. Per germline, CDR1 SGDLS and CDR2 YYNGEE. In nucleotides, the CDR3 is TGTGCCAGCAGCGTAGAAGGGCAGGAACATTCACCCCTCCACTTT. Translating gives CASSVEGQEHSPLHF.

The V call is TRBV7-2, the J call TRBJ2-3; the D call may be TRBD1 or TRBD2 (5 bases each). Germline V gene data show CDR1 as SGHTA and CDR2 as FQGNSA. The V gene lost 7 bases and the J gene lost 0 bases, with 11 bases spanning the gap. The CDR3 has 14 amino acids. Written as DNA, the CDR3 is TGTGCCAGCACGAGGGGAGCTAGCACAGATACGCAGTATTTT. As protein: CASTRGASTDTQYF. Full variable domain (rest looked up from reference TRBV7-2 and TRBJ2-3): GAGVSQSPSNKVTEKGKDVELRCDPISGHTALYWYRQSLGQGLEFLIYFQGNSAPDKSGLPSDRFSAERTGGSVSTLTIQRTQQEDSAVYLCASTRGASTDTQYFGPGTRLTVL.

The chain combines TRBV5-1 with TRBJ2-1; D not certain. The CDR3 runs 13 residues. Trimming left V 0 bases short and J 9 bases short, with 10 bases between. Germline V gene data show CDR1 as SGHRS and CDR2 as YFSETQ. CDR3 loop: CASSLGRRSEQFF. The CDR3 DNA sequence: TGCGCCAGCAGCTTGGGCCGGCGTAGTGAGCAGTTCTTC.

A remark on this clone: An end of the junction does not agree with germline; a read error may underlie this. The chain recombines TRBV2 with TRBJ2-7; 7 nucleotides agree with TRBD1. CDR1 and CDR2 from the germline V gene are SNHLY and FYNNEI. The CDR3 extends over 15 amino acids. The CDR3 DNA sequence: TGTGCCAGCAGTGAACAGCGGACAGGCTCCCACGAGCAGTACTTC. Translation: CASSEQRTGSHEQYF.

The chain is built from TRBV6-5 and TRBJ2-7, with a weak D call TRBD1 (6 bases). There are 13 residues in the CDR3. The V end was cut by 10 bases, the J end by 4 bases, with 17 bases between. From germline, CDR1 is MNHEY and CDR2 SVGAGI. This CDR3 is CATQTGNSYEQYF. The CDR3 bases are TGTGCCACCCAAACAGGGAATTCGTACGAGCAGTACTTC.

The chain combines TRBV29-1 with TRBJ1-2, with 9 nucleotides matching TRBD1. The germline V gene has CDR1 SQVTM and CDR2 ANQGSEA. The CDR3 has 13 amino acids. Trimming removed 6 bases from V and 6 bases from J; junction bases left unmatched: 8. The CDR3, as DNA: TGCAGCGTCTGGGGACAGGGAGGAGATGGCTACACCTTC. This translates into CSVWGQGGDGYTF.

This clone has just one count. The rearrangement joins TRBV6-5 to TRBJ2-7, with a possible D match to TRBD2 (5 bases). From germline, CDR1 is MNHEY and CDR2 SVGAGI. The CDR3 extends over 13 amino acids. The V and J ends lost 5 bases and 5 bases respectively, with 13 bases between them. CDR3 sequence: CASSPPGVHEQYF. The CDR3 coding sequence is TGTGCCAGCAGTCCCCCCGGGGTTCACGAGCAGTACTTC.

This chain links TRBV13 with TRBJ2-3, with 7 bases matching TRBD2. The CDR3 totals 15 residues. With V trimmed by 3 bases and J by 4 bases, 7 bases remained unmatched. Germline lookup yields CDR1 PRHDT and CDR2 FYEKMQ (reference sequence). The CDR3 loop reads CASSFTGGSSDTQYF. The CDR3 bases are TGTGCCAGCAGCTTCACGGGGGGTAGCTCAGATACGCAGTATTTT.

V gene TRBV7-2 combines with J gene TRBJ2-3, with a weak D call TRBD1 (5 bases). Trimming left V 1 base short and J 0 bases short, with 8 bases between. CDR3 length: 15 residues. CDR1 is SGHTA, CDR2 FQGNSA, per germline. The CDR3 sequence is CASSLVQGSTDTQYF. CDR3 nucleotide sequence: TGTGCCAGCAGCTTAGTCCAGGGAAGCACAGATACGCAGTATTTT.